The 21 T cell receptor beta chains in this list originate from one sample, sequenced in a study of T cell repertoires in cytomegalovirus infection (dated by TCRdb to the late 2010s). The antigens these receptors bind are not known. The treatment or condition label on this specimen signifies: in vitro stimulation with specific CMV peptide epitopes to enrich CMV-specific T cells. The sequencing machine was an Illumina HiSeq 1500. In-frame beta chains were kept once TCRdb had trimmed the public reads at Q25 with fastp and called clones with MiXCR. Entries are consolidated by CDR3 protein sequence, retaining the most common genes and DNA. The table for this sample lists a few hundred thousand distinct CDR3 sequences; 22% of them were counted only once. Roughly a fifth of the sample is held by the ten biggest clonotypes. The specimen comprised cultured PBMCs, sampled from culture after CMV antigen stimulation. The receptors here all came from a human donor in good health (CMV status not recorded). Some clones in this sample may be carry-over from other donors' samples.

Many counts were recorded for this clonotype. The chain links TRBV7-2 to TRBJ2-1; TRBD2 agrees at 9 bases. The V and J ends lost 6 bases and 2 bases, in that order; junction bases with no gene match: 5. Germline assignment: CDR1 SGHTA and CDR2 FQGNSA. This CDR3 spans 15 amino acids. CDR3 coding DNA: TGTGCCAGCAGGAGGGCGGGAGGGCCCTACAATGAGCAGTTCTTC. This translates into CASRRAGGPYNEQFF.

The V gene is TRBV12-3 or TRBV12-4, the J gene TRBJ1-2; TRBD1 agrees at 10 bases. The CDR3 loop spans 15 amino acids. Trimming removed 3 bases from V and 3 bases from J; junction bases left unmatched: 4. CDR3 residues: CASSFGTGADYGYTF. The CDR3 DNA follows: TGTGCCAGCAGTTTCGGGACAGGGGCTGACTATGGCTACACCTTC.

This clonotype was seen at least ten times. This chain joins TRBV7-2 and TRBJ1-1; D unresolved. Trimming pared 5 bases from V and 5 bases from J, leaving 12 bases between. Germline CDR1 and CDR2: SGHTA and FQGNSA. The CDR3 has 13 amino acids. The CDR3 DNA sequence: TGTGCCAGCAGCCCCCACGGCCGTACTGAAGCTTTCTTT. Its translation is CASSPHGRTEAFF.

The sample holds a few counts of this clonotype. The chain links TRBV19 to TRBJ1-2; TRBD1 is a possible D gene (6 bases). V was pared by 4 bases and J by 5 bases, with 14 bases between. There are 14 residues in the CDR3. CDR1 LNHDA and CDR2 SQIVND come from the germline V gene (reference sequence). In DNA, the CDR3 is TGTGCCAGTAGTACCCAGGGGTCATTTTATGGCTACACCTTC. Translated: CASSTQGSFYGYTF.

This chain joins TRBV7-2 and TRBJ1-1; D is uncertain. Deletions cut 1 base from V and 4 bases from J, with 7 bases between. The CDR3 contains 13 residues. Germline V gene lookup returns CDR1 SGHTA and CDR2 FQGNSA. The CDR3 bases are TGTGCCAGCAGCTTAGAAAGGACCACTGAAGCTTTCTTT. It translates to CASSLERTTEAFF. Full variable domain (outside the CDR3, taken from reference TRBV7-2 and TRBJ1-1): GAGVSQSPSNKVTEKGKDVELRCDPISGHTALYWYRQSLGQGLEFLIYFQGNSAPDKSGLPSDRFSAERTGGSVSTLTIQRTQQEDSAVYLCASSLERTTEAFFGQGTRLTVV.

This clonotype appeared many times. This CDR3 reads CASSPGLAYNEQFF. DNA for the CDR3: TGTGCCAGCAGCCCCGGTCTAGCCTACAATGAGCAGTTCTTC. This chain uses TRBV7-9 with TRBJ2-1; D gene uncertain. CDR3 size: 14 residues. Germline V lookup: CDR1 SEHNR, CDR2 FQNEAQ (reference sequence). Trimming took 5 bases from V and 2 from J, leaving 10 bases between them.

J is TRBJ2-7 and V is TRBV6-5; weak D call: TRBD2 (6 bases). Germline V gene lookup returns CDR1 MNHEY and CDR2 SVGAGI. The CDR3 sequence is 14 residues long. V lost 5 bases and J 4 bases, leaving 15 bases between the germline ends. The CDR3 region has the DNA TGTGCCAGCAGTCGAGCGGGTCTAGGGTACGAGCAGTACGTC. Translated: CASSRAGLGYEQYV.

This clonotype came up a few times. The genes are TRBV10-3 and TRBJ2-3, with D maybe TRBD2 (5 bases). Per the germline V gene, CDR1 is ENHRY and CDR2 is SYGVKD. Trimming stripped 2 bases from V and 2 bases from J, with 17 bases between. CDR3 size: 17 residues. CDR3 sequence: CAISELKPSAATDTQYF. The CDR3 DNA follows: TGTGCCATCAGTGAGCTAAAGCCATCAGCGGCCACAGATACGCAGTATTTT.

This clonotype was counted a few times. The rearrangement uses TRBV19 and TRBJ2-1; 8 bases map to TRBD2. V was pared by 6 bases and J by 7 bases, with 5 bases of the junction left unmatched. The CDR3 length is 13 residues. Germline-derived CDR1 and CDR2 are LNHDA and SQIVND (reference sequence). The CDR3 region has the DNA TGTGCCAGTAGCAGCGGGGGAAGGAATGAGCAGTTCTTC. Protein product: CASSSGGRNEQFF.

The chain links TRBV5-6 to TRBJ2-5; D call uncertain. The germline CDR1 and CDR2 sequences are SGHDT and YYEEEE. The CDR3 runs 15 residues. V was shortened by 1 base and J by 4 bases, with 14 bases between the two germline ends. This CDR3 reads CASSLRLSGSETQYF. The CDR3 DNA reads as TGTGCCAGCAGCTTGCGGTTGTCCGGGTCAGAGACCCAGTACTTC.

In this sample, this clonotype turned up a few times. V and J are TRBV6-2 or TRBV6-3 and TRBJ1-1; D not resolved. Germline CDR1 is MNHEY and CDR2 is SVGEGT. V lost 6 bases and J lost 7, with 12 bases in between. The CDR3 has 12 residues. CDR3 coding DNA: TGTGCCAGCAGCGAATGGGGTGTTGAAGCTTTCTTT. Translating gives CASSEWGVEAFF.

In its sample, this clonotype was seen many times. V usage is TRBV18 and J usage is TRBJ2-1; D uncertain. This CDR3 is 14 amino acids long. Germline V gene sequence: CDR1 KGHSH, CDR2 LQKENI. V was cut by 0 bases and J by 8 bases, with 11 bases left in between. The CDR3, as DNA: TGTGCCAGCTCACCACCGTCTCTTGTCGATGAGCAGTTCTTC. It specifies CASSPPSLVDEQFF.

This clonotype was recorded many times. Here the CDR3 reads CASSDRGPLKNTEAFF. In DNA, the CDR3 is TGTGCCAGCAGCGACAGGGGGCCACTCAAGAACACTGAAGCTTTCTTT. The V and J genes are TRBV12-3 or TRBV12-4 and TRBJ1-1; 10 bases map to TRBD1. The CDR3 is made up of 16 amino acids. Trimming at V came to 6 bases and at J to 1 base, leaving 8 bases not matched to a gene.

This clonotype was observed a handful of times. The chain recombines TRBV11-2 with TRBJ2-3, with D possibly TRBD2 on 5 matching bases. Looked up from germline, CDR1 is SGHAT and CDR2 is FQNNGV. The CDR3 is 15 amino acids. The germline V and J ends were trimmed by 5 bases and 4 bases, with 16 bases remaining between them. CDR3 sequence reads: CASSPQDLAADTQYF. The CDR3 coding sequence is TGTGCCAGCAGCCCCCAGGACCTAGCAGCAGATACGCAGTATTTT.

The sample holds many counts of this clonotype. The J gene is TRBJ1-1, the V gene TRBV7-2; maybe TRBD1 (5 bases). This CDR3 has 15 amino acids. V was cut by 0 bases and J by 3 bases, with 11 bases left in between. CDR1 is SGHTA and CDR2 is FQGNSA in the germline V gene. The CDR3 loop is CASSLAAGGDTEAFF. DNA of the CDR3: TGTGCCAGCAGCTTAGCGGCTGGGGGAGACACTGAAGCTTTCTTT.

This clonotype was detected ten times or more. CDR3 bases: TGTGCCAGCAGCTTTCCGGGCATGAACACTGAAGCTTTCTTT. Encoded protein: CASSFPGMNTEAFF. This sequence joins TRBV7-2 and TRBJ1-1; no clear D. The V end was cut by 3 bases, the J end by 0 bases, with 8 bases between. Germline V gene lookup returns CDR1 SGHTA and CDR2 FQGNSA. This CDR3 comprises 14 residues. Drawing the rest from reference TRBV7-2 and TRBJ1-1, the complete variable domain is GAGVSQSPSNKVTEKGKDVELRCDPISGHTALYWYRQSLGQGLEFLIYFQGNSAPDKSGLPSDRFSAERTGGSVSTLTIQRTQQEDSAVYLCASSFPGMNTEAFFGQGTRLTVV.

This clonotype was recorded once. This may arise from a read error, as a much more abundant clone is one base away. This sequence joins TRBV12-3 or TRBV12-4 and TRBJ1-5, with TRBD1 matching 7 bases. The length of the CDR3 is 16 residues. V was pared by 8 bases and J by 3 bases, with 13 bases of the junction left unmatched. The CDR3, as DNA: TGTGCCAGCGGTTATTCCGGGACAGCATACAATCAGCCCCAGCATTTT. Translation gives CASGYSGTAYNQPQHF.

The chain is built from TRBV7-2 and TRBJ2-3; maybe TRBD1 (6 bases). There are 16 residues in the CDR3. The V gene lost 1 base and the J gene lost 3 bases, with 14 bases spanning the gap. The germline CDR1 and CDR2 sequences are SGHTA and FQGNSA. Written as DNA, the CDR3 is TGTGCCAGCAGCTTAGGCCTTAGGGGGAATACAGATACGCAGTATTTT. Translated: CASSLGLRGNTDTQYF.

This clonotype has at least ten counts. The CDR3 sequence: CASIHHPLGTDTQYF. In DNA, the CDR3 is TGTGCCAGCATCCACCATCCCTTAGGCACAGATACGCAGTATTTT. The chain combines TRBV7-2 with TRBJ2-3; D uncertain. Germline V lookup: CDR1 SGHTA, CDR2 FQGNSA. The V gene lost 7 bases and the J gene lost 1 base, with 15 bases spanning the gap. This CDR3 contains 15 residues.

This clonotype was observed many times. The V call is TRBV4-1, the J call TRBJ1-5; D is ambiguous. CDR1 MGHRA and CDR2 YSYEKL come from the germline V gene. V shed 4 bases and J shed 0 bases, with 10 bases lying between them. There are 15 residues in the CDR3. This chain's CDR3 is CASSPLGNSNQPQHF. CDR3 nucleotides: TGCGCCAGCAGCCCGCTGGGGAATAGCAATCAGCCCCAGCATTTT.

The chain couples TRBV6-2 or TRBV6-3 to TRBJ2-7; TRBD2 might be the D (5 bases). The CDR3 is 12 amino acids. V was shortened by 6 bases and J by 4 bases, with 10 bases between the two germline ends. Germline V gene lookup returns CDR1 MNHEY and CDR2 SVGEGT. The CDR3 spells CASSTTIYEQYV. CDR3 nucleotide sequence: TGTGCCAGCAGCACGACTATTTACGAGCAGTACGTC.